These T cell receptor beta chains were read from a single sample in a study of neurological immune-mediated disorders. TCRdb redid the calling of the 5' RACE reads with MiXCR, one entry per CDR3 protein. The table lists about 76,000 distinct CDR3 sequences, about 15% of them singletons. Sequencing used PBMCs. These receptors all stem from a middle-aged woman in good health. Both conserved end residues are part of each CDR3. The order of the fields is D gene, J gene, V gene, clone size, CDR3 DNA, CDR3 protein. A D gene is named only where the DNA matches it firmly. Size is stated as once, few or many counts, or a class when the clone is expanded.

>NA|TRBJ2-7|TRBV9|many
TGTGCCAGCAGCGTCGGACCCCGAGGGAGCTACGAGCAGTACTTC
CASSVGPRGSYEQYF
>TRBD2|TRBJ2-1|TRBV7-9|once
TGTGCCAGCAGCTCCGGGGGGGCCTTGAATGAGCAGTTCTTC
CASSSGGALNEQFF
>TRBD2|TRBJ2-3|TRBV7-2|many
TGTGCCAGCAGCCTAGCGGGGGCATATACGCAGTATTTT
CASSLAGAYTQYF
>TRBD1|TRBJ1-5|TRBV4-1|many
TGCGCCAGCAGCCAAACTGGGACAGGGAATCAGCCCCAGCATTTT
CASSQTGTGNQPQHF
>NA|TRBJ2-1|TRBV4-2|many
TGTGCCAGCAGCCAAGATTTGCAGGTTTACAATGAGCAGTTCTTC
CASSQDLQVYNEQFF
>TRBD1|TRBJ2-2|TRBV6-6|many
TGTGCCAGCAGGGAACAGGGGAGAGCGAACACCGGGGAGCTGTTTTTT
CASREQGRANTGELFF
>TRBD2|TRBJ2-3|TRBV6-2/TRBV6-3|many
TGTGCCAGCAGCCGACCGCGACTAGCGGGGGGACCCCGCGGAGATACGCAGTATTTT
CASSRPRLAGGPRGDTQYF
>NA|TRBJ2-2|TRBV6-5|many
TGTGCCAGCAGTCGGGACCGGGTCATTGGCGGGGAGCTGTTTTTT
CASSRDRVIGGELFF
>NA|TRBJ2-1|TRBV12-3/TRBV12-4|many
TGTGCCAGCAGTTCCTCCTCCCTGCTTCAGTTCTTC
CASSSSSLLQFF
>NA|TRBJ2-1|TRBV7-8|many
TGTGCCAGCAGCTTAGTGCGGAGGGGCGGATACAATGAGCAGTTCTTC
CASSLVRRGGYNEQFF
>NA|TRBJ1-1|TRBV6-2/TRBV6-3|many
TGTGCCAGCAGTCCACGCAGCCGTGTGCGGAACACTGAAGCTTTCTTT
CASSPRSRVRNTEAFF
>NA|TRBJ1-1|TRBV5-5|many
TGTGCCAGCAGGGAGGGCTGGTGGCTGGACACTGAAGCTTTCTTT
CASREGWWLDTEAFF